Listed below are T cell receptor beta chains from one sample, sequenced in a study of T-cell memory formation after mild COVID-19. TCRdb independently ran MiXCR on the 5' RACE reads; one entry per CDR3 protein. The sample carries some 280,000 distinct CDR3 sequences, 15% to 20% recorded once. The sequencing input was PBMCs or a T cell subset sorted from them (not recorded which). These receptors all come from a man aged 18-30 years who had mild COVID-19 (a few samples of this study predate the infection). Cell type and time point are not known. Each CDR3 is given with its conserved first and last residue. Each record gives: D gene, V gene, clone size, J gene, CDR3 DNA, CDR3 protein. A D gene is named only where the DNA matches it firmly. Some rows have no size entry. The others give once, few or many, or a class for an expanded clone.

D: -; V: TRBV12-3/TRBV12-4; size: few; J: TRBJ2-1; DNA: TGTGCCAGCAGTTTAGGGGTCCAGCAGTTCTTC; CDR3: CASSLGVQQFF
D: -; V: TRBV20-1; size: -; J: TRBJ2-7; DNA: TGCAGTGCTGGGGTACTAGGCTACGAGCAGTACTTC; CDR3: CSAGVLGYEQYF
D: -; V: TRBV5-4; size: -; J: TRBJ1-2; DNA: TGTGCCAGCAGCTCATTAAAGGGGACCTATGGCTACACCTTC; CDR3: CASSSLKGTYGYTF
D: TRBD2; V: TRBV6-5; size: -; J: TRBJ2-5; DNA: TGTGCCAGCAGTTACCGGGGTCCACCCCTAGCGGGGGGAATCCTACGCCCGGAGACCCAGTACTTC; CDR3: CASSYRGPPLAGGILRPETQYF
D: TRBD2; V: TRBV4-3; size: -; J: TRBJ2-1; DNA: TGCGCCAGCAGCCAACCGATGGCGGGGGGGTACAATGAGCAGTTCTTC; CDR3: CASSQPMAGGYNEQFF
D: TRBD1; V: TRBV28; size: few; J: TRBJ2-7; DNA: TGTGCCAGCCGACAAAGGACAGGGGAAGAAGGCAGATACGAGCAGTACTTC; CDR3: CASRQRTGEEGRYEQYF
D: TRBD1; V: TRBV6-6; size: -; J: TRBJ1-1; DNA: TGTGCCAGCAGTTACTCAGGGACAGGGGTGACTGAAGCTTTCTTT; CDR3: CASSYSGTGVTEAFF
D: -; V: TRBV30; size: few; J: TRBJ2-7; DNA: TGTGCCTGGAGACGTCAGAACTACGAGCAGTACTTC; CDR3: CAWRRQNYEQYF
D: -; V: TRBV28; size: few; J: TRBJ2-4; DNA: TGTGCCAGCAGTTTATACCAAGGGGCCAATAACATTCAGTACTTC; CDR3: CASSLYQGANNIQYF
D: -; V: TRBV12-3/TRBV12-4; size: -; J: TRBJ2-1; DNA: TGTGCCAGCAGTTTGGGATCCAAACGGGGTGAGCAGTTCTTC; CDR3: CASSLGSKRGEQFF